This T cell receptor (beta chain) was recovered during a study of shared clonotypes between healthy human individuals (dated by TCRdb to the early 2020s). Notes on the research overall: The cohort included three men and a couple of women between 18 and 49 years of age. For each donor, CD4 naive and CD4 memory were each given three plates, CD8 naive was given two plates, and CD8 memory was given one plate. To estimate repertoire size and how much clonotypes are shared between individuals, the study performed deep sequencing of blood TCR repertoires from a handful of healthy adults. To increase sequencing depth and limit assay-specific biases, different laboratories used diverse techniques to prepare libraries and sequence TCR repertoires. Between about 0.94 and 8.9 billion PBMCs per donor were obtained by leukapheresis. General findings and caveats noted by the study authors: Sampling was limited to blood, and TCR repertoires in tissue likely differ from TCR repertoires in blood. Because the study included a small number of donors, the genetic and exposure-history diversity represented was limited. Naive subsets generally had larger estimated clonotype richness than memory subsets. Roughly 5% of naive CD4, 3.5% of naive CD8, roughly 2.4% of memory CD4, and around 0.4% of memory CD8 clonotypes were shared across several donors. Based on pairwise subsampling, the degree of clonotype sharing among donors was expected to be affected by sequencing depth. Compared with non-shared clonotypes, the clonotypes found in all four sorted-subset donors had higher generation probabilities. Even with the large sequencing depth, rarefaction of the sorted-subset datasets indicated that sequencing was incomplete.

Using the deep immunoSEQ assay, TCR CDR3 regions were amplified from genomic DNA by multiplex PCR. Extracted genomic DNA from each cell subset was distributed evenly across all wells of several immunoSEQ 96-well plates, and each plate was treated as a replicate. For sorted subsets, roughly 200 ng of genomic DNA, equivalent to roughly 33,000 T cell genomes, went into each replicate PCR. Purified libraries were measured with a Qubit 3.0 fluorometer, size-checked on a Bioanalyzer 2100, and measured again with the KAPA Library Quantification kit. Every immunoSEQ 96-well plate was sequenced on a separate single-read 150-cycle Illumina NextSeq 550 flow cell. The authors processed their data as follows. The immunoSEQ output contained only junctional sequences without quality scores, so filtering could not match that applied to full-length reads. Sequences were annotated with PyIR, a Python wrapper for IgBLAST v1.9, and V/J genes and CDR3 were assigned using IMGT germline references. Reads were removed for weak V/J assignments (E-value above 1e-6), missing CDR3, stop codons, out-of-frame junctions, or ambiguous translated residues. V3J clonotypes were defined as sequences sharing the same inferred V gene, J gene, and CDR3 amino acid sequence. The percentage overlap between two repertoires was calculated by dividing the number of shared unique clonotypes by the size of the smaller repertoire. RTK rarefaction, the Chao1 estimator, and Recon v2.1 estimates of unobserved clonotypes were used to assess repertoire richness. Generation probabilities for all TCRbeta clonotypes obtained by the gDNA method from several donors were computed using OLGA. This is the immuneACCESS table as TCRdb keeps it, with only in-frame sequences that have V and J called. A part of the clones is gone; compared with another copy, unresolved V genes explain less than half, and the rest is unexplained. That table supplies the V and J calls and clone size; D and trimming were determined from the DNA. Across this sample there are about 2.1 million clones, with roughly 95% seen only once. Together, the top ten hold around 1.7% of the sample.

For the CD8 naive samples, CD45RO-negative cells were positively selected for CCR7, yielding a CD45RA+CCR7+ population from which TemRA cells were excluded. Healthy HIV-negative adults with no recently reported acute infections or vaccinations were included as donors. Only Caucasian adults living in Nashville, Tennessee, USA were represented among the donors. Blood was collected by leukapheresis, and PBMCs were isolated by Ficoll-Histopaque density gradient centrifugation and then cryopreserved in liquid nitrogen vapor phase. Purity and quantity of every magnetically sorted T cell population were checked by analytical flow cytometry. Genomic DNA was isolated from each sorted fraction and quantified by UV absorbance on a Nanodrop 2000c. According to the germline V gene, CDR1 reads SGDLS and CDR2 reads YYNGEE. Trimming accounts for 0 bases at V and 2 bases at J, while the number of junction bases matched to no gene is 13. Inclusive of the bounding cysteine and phenylalanine, the CDR3 is 18 residues long. Only the CDR3 region is kept as DNA, spanning 54 bases read in frame from base 1.

Points on this clone: Its antigen has not been determined. Base-call qualities are not available, and no considerably larger clone is one nucleotide away.

Source material: naive CD8+ T cells from PBMCs. What this sample's cell subset or site label stands for: CD45RA+CCR7+. The rearranged segments are TRBV9 and TRBJ2-5; TRBD1 lines up with 7 middle nucleotides. This clonotype originated in a man aged 18-30 years in good health. Some clones in this sample may be carry-over from other donors' samples. The base sequence is TGTGCCAGCAGCGTAGTTCGCCCTGGACAGGAGAAACAAGAGACCCAGTACTTC. This codes for CASSVVRPGQEKQETQYF.